The subject of this entry is one T cell receptor beta chain. Its antigen is unknown. The record originates from a study of cytomegalovirus exposure and HLA in healthy donors. Study-wide results and limits: Other equally common chains were less clonally expanded than HLA-associated TCR beta chains, a later analysis showed. Available immune exposure information was restricted to CMV serostatus only. HLA alleles showed associations with around 15,000 TCR beta sequences in a later analysis, at a 0.05 false discovery rate.

The PCR ran on 60 Vbeta and 13 Jbeta primers. The assay was immunoSEQ multiplex PCR, and TCRdb's table has in-frame clones only and misses some. The repertoire holds approximately 290,000 clones, with 80% as singletons. The source of this sequence is a girl aged 2-10 years in good health and CMV-seronegative. The sequenced sample was PBMCs.

CDR3 nucleotide sequence: TGTGCCAGCAGCGTAGAGGGGGGGAGGACCACTGAAGCTTTCTTT. It specifies CASSVEGGRTTEAFF. The V and J genes are TRBV9 and TRBJ1-1, with TRBD1 as a possible D gene (6 bases). Germline assignment: CDR1 SGDLS and CDR2 YYNGEE. The germline V and J ends were trimmed by 0 bases and 4 bases, with 13 bases remaining between them. This CDR3 has 15 amino acids.